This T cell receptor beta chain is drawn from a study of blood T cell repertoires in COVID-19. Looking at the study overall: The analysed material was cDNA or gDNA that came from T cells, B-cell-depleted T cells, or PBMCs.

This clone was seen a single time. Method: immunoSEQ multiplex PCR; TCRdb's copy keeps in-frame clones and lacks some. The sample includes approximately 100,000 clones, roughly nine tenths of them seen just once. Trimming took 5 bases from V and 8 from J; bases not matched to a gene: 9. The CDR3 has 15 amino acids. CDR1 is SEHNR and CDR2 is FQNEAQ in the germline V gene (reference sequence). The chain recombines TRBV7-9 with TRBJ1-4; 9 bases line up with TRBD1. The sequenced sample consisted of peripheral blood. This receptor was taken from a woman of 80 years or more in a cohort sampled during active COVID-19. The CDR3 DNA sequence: TGTGCCAGCAGCCAACGGGACAGGGCCGGCGAAAAACTGTTTTTT. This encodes CASSQRDRAGEKLFF. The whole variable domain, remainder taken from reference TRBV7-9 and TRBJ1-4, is DTGVSQNPRHKITKRGQNVTFRCDPISEHNRLYWYRQTLGQGPEFLTYFQNEAQLEKSRLLSDRFSAERPKGSFSTLEIQRTEQGDSAMYLCASSQRDRAGEKLFFGSGTQLSVL.